This entry describes one T cell receptor beta chain. One entry per CDR3 protein, called by TCRdb with MiXCR from the PCR reads. Found here are roughly 630,000 distinct CDR3 sequences, about 25% of them singletons; the top ten hold 0.78%. This specimen comes from a study of molecular identifiers for immune sequencing clone quantification. This sequence originates from a human donor in good health. Some libraries in this study had Jurkat cell RNA spiked in. The sample consisted of naive CD8+ T cells from blood, with Jurkat cell RNA spiked in. Sample subset: FACS-sorted CD8+CD4-CCR7+CD45RA+ naive T cells.

The CDR3 region has the DNA TGTGCCAGCAGTTTATCAGGGACTAGCGGGAATGAGCAGTTCTTC. Its protein is CASSLSGTSGNEQFF. This chain uses TRBV27 with TRBJ2-1, with 12 bases matching TRBD2. CDR1 and CDR2 (germline): MNHEY, SMNVEV (reference sequence). This CDR3 has 15 residues. With V trimmed by 0 bases and J by 7 bases, 1 base remained unmatched.